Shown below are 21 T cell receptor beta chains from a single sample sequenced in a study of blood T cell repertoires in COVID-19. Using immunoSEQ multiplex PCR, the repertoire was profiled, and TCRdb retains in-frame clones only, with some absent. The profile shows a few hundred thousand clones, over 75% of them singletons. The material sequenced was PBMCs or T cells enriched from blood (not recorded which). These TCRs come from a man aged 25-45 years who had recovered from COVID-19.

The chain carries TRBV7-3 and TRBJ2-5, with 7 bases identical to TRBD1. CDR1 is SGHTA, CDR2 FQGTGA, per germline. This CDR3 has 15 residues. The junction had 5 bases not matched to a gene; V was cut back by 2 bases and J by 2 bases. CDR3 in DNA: TGTGCCAGCAGCTTAGCCGGGACAGCTCAAGAGACCCAGTACTTC. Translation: CASSLAGTAQETQYF. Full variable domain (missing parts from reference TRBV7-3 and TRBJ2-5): GAGVSQTPSNKVTEKGKYVELRCDPISGHTALYWYRQSLGQGPEFLIYFQGTGAADDSGLPNDRFFAVRPEGSVSTLKIQRTERGDSAVYLCASSLAGTAQETQYFGPGTRLLVL.

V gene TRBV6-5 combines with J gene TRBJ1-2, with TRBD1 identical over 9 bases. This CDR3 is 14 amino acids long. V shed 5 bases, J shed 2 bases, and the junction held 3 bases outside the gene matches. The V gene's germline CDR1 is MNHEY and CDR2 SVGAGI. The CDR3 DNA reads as TGTGCCAGCAGTCCAGACAGGGGGAACTATGGCTACACCTTC. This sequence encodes CASSPDRGNYGYTF.

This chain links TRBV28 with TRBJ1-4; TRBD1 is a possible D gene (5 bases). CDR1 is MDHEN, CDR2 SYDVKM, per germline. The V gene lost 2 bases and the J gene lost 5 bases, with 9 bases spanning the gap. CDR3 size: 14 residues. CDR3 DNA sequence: TGTGCCAGCAGTTTAGACAGCATGAATGAAAAACTGTTTTTT. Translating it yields CASSLDSMNEKLFF.

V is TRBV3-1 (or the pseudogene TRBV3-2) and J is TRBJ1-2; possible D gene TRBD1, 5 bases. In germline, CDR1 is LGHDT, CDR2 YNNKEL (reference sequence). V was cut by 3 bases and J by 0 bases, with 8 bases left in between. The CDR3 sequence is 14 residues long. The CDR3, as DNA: TGTGCCAGCAGCCACAGGGTCCCTAACTATGGCTACACCTTC. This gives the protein CASSHRVPNYGYTF.

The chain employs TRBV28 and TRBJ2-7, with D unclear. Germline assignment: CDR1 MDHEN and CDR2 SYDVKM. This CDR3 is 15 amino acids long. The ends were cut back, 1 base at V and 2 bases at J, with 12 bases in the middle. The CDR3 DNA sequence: TGTGCCAGCAGTTTATCGTCTAGATATACCTACGAGCAGTACTTC. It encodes CASSLSSRYTYEQYF.

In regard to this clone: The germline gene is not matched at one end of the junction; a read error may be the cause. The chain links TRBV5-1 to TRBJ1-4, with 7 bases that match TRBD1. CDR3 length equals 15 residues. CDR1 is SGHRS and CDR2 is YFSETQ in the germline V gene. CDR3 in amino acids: CASSLGGTDNEKLFF. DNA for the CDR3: TGCGCCAGCAGTTTGGGCGGGACAGATAATGAAAAACTGTTTTTT.

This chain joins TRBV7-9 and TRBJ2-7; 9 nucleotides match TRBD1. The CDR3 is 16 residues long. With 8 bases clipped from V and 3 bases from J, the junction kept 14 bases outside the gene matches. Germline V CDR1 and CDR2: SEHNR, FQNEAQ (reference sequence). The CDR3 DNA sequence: TGTGCCAGCGGCGGCACCGGGACAGGGCCAATCTACGAGCAGTACTTC. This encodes CASGGTGTGPIYEQYF.

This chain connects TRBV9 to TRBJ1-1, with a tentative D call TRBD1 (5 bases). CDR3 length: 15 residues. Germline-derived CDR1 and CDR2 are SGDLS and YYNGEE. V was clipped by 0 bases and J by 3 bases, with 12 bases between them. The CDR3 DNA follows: TGTGCCAGCAGCGTAGACCTGGGCAGGGACACTGAAGCTTTCTTT. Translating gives CASSVDLGRDTEAFF.

The CDR3 protein is CAISELEGGAPQHF. CDR3 in DNA: TGTGCCATCAGTGAATTAGAAGGTGGGGCGCCCCAGCATTTT. The chain recombines TRBV10-3 with TRBJ1-5; D may be TRBD1 (5 bases). V shed 3 bases and J shed 9 bases, with 15 bases lying between them. Germline V lookup: CDR1 ENHRY, CDR2 SYGVKD. This CDR3 comprises 14 residues.

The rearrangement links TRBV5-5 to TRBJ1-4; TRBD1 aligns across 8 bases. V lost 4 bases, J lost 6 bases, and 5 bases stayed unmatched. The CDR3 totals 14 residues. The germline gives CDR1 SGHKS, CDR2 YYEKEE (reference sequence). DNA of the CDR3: TGTGCCAGCAGCCAAAAGACAGGGGATGAAAAACTGTTTTTT. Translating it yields CASSQKTGDEKLFF. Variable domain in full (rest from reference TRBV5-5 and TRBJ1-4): DAGVTQSPTHLIKTRGQQVTLRCSPISGHKSVSWYQQVLGQGPQFIFQYYEKEERGRGNFPDRFSARQFPNYSSELNVNALLLGDSALYLCASSQKTGDEKLFFGSGTQLSVL.

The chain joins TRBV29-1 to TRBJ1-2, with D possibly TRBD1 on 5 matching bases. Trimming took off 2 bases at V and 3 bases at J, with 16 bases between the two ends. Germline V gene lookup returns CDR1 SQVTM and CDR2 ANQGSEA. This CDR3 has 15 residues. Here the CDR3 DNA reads TGCAGCGTTGAATCGGGGGGTATGTTGGACTATGGCTACACCTTC. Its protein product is CSVESGGMLDYGYTF.

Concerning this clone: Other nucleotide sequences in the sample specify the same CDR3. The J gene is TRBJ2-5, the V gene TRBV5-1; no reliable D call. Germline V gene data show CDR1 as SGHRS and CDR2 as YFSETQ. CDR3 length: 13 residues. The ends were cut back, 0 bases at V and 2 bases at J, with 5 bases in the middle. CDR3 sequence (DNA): TGCGCCAGCAGCTTGGGGCAACAAGAGACCCAGTACTTC. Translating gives CASSLGQQETQYF. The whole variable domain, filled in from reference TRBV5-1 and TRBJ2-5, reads KAGVTQTPRYLIKTRGQQVTLSCSPISGHRSVSWYQQTPGQGLQFLFEYFSETQRNKGNFPGRFSGRQFSNSRSEMNVSTLELGDSALYLCASSLGQQETQYFGPGTRLLVL.

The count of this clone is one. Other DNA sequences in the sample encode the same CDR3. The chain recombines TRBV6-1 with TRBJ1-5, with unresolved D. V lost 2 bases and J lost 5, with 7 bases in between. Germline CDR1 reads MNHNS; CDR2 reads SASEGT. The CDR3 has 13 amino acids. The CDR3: CASSEREDQPQHF. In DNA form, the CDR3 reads TGTGCCAGCAGTGAACGGGAAGATCAGCCCCAGCATTTT.

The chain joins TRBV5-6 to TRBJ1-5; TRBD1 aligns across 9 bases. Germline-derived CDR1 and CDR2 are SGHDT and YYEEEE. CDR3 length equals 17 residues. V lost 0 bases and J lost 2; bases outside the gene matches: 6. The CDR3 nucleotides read TGTGCCAGCAGCTTGGCGGGACAGGGAACGGGCAATCAGCCCCAGCATTTT. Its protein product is CASSLAGQGTGNQPQHF.

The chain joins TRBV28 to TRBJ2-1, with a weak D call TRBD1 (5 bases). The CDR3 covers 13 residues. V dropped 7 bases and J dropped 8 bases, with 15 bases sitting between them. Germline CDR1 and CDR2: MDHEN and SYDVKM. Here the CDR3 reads CASTTTAGDEQFF. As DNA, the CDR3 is TGTGCCAGCACCACGACAGCTGGCGATGAGCAGTTCTTC.

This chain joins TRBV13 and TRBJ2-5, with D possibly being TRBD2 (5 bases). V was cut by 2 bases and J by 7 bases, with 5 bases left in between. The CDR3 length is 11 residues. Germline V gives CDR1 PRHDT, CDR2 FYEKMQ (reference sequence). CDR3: CASSLRGTQYF. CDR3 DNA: TGTGCCAGCAGCTTACGGGGGACCCAGTACTTC.

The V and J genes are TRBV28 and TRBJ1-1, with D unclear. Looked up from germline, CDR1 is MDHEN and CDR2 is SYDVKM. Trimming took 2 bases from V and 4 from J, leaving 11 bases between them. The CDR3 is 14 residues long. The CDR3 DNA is TGTGCCAGCAGTTTACGGCTGGAGGCCACTGAAGCTTTCTTT. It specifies CASSLRLEATEAFF.

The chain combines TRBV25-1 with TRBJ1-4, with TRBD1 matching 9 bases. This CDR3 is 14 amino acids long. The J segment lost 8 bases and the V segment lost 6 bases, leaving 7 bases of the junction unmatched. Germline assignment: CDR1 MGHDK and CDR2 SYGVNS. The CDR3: CASRGTGPAEKLFF. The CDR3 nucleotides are TGTGCCAGCAGAGGGACAGGGCCCGCCGAAAAACTGTTTTTT. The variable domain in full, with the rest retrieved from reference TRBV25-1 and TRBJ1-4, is EADIYQTPRYLVIGTGKKITLECSQTMGHDKMYWYQQDPGMELHLIHYSYGVNSTEKGDLSSESTVSRIRTEHFPLTLESARPSHTSQYLCASRGTGPAEKLFFGSGTQLSVL.

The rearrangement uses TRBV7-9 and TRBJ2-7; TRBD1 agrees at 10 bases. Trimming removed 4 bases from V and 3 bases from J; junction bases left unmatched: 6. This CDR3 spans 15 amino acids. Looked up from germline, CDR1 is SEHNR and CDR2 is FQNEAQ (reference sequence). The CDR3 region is CASSSRQGAVYEQYF. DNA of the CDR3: TGTGCCAGCAGCTCGAGACAGGGGGCGGTCTACGAGCAGTACTTC.

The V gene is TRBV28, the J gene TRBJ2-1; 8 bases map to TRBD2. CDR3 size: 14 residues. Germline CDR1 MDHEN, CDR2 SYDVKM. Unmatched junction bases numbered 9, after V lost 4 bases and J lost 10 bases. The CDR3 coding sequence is TGTGCCAGCAGTTCACCGGGGGGGCCAGGGGAGCAGTTCTTC. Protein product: CASSSPGGPGEQFF.

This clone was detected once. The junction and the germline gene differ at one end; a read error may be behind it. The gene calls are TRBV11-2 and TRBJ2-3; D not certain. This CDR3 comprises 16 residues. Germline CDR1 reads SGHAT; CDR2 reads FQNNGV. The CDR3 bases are TGTGCCAGCAGCGTAGAGATAGTCGCGAGCACAGATACGCAGTATTTT. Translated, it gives CASSVEIVASTDTQYF.